These T cell receptor beta chains were read from a single sample in a study of blood T cells in healthy people across ages. Using its own MiXCR run on the 5' RACE reads, TCRdb lists one record per CDR3 protein. The table has 630,000 or so distinct CDR3 sequences, about 30% seen once. Sequencing was carried out using blood. Receptors originate from a woman of 80 years or more in good health. The CDR3 runs from the conserved cysteine through the conserved F or W. D genes are given only for firm matches. The size entry is marked missing in some rows and otherwise reads once, few, many or a size class.

v_call,d_call,j_call,clone_size,cdr3_nt,cdr3_aa
TRBV20-1,.,TRBJ2-1,many,TGCAGTGCTAGAGATGGGGCCTTTTATGAGCAGTTCTTC,CSARDGAFYEQFF
TRBV15,.,TRBJ2-7,.,TGTGCCACCAGCAGTGGGGGCCAGGCTTACGAGCAGTACTTC,CATSSGGQAYEQYF
TRBV15,.,TRBJ1-2,many,TGTGCCACCAGCAGCCCTGAGGGCGGCTATGGCTACACCTTC,CATSSPEGGYGYTF
TRBV30,TRBD1,TRBJ1-2,many,TGTGCCTGGATGCCCGGAGGACAGGGGGCCTTTGGCTACACCTTC,CAWMPGGQGAFGYTF
TRBV28,.,TRBJ2-7,.,TGTGCCAGCGGCACCTCGGGGACCAGATTTGGGTCCTACGAGCAGTACTTC,CASGTSGTRFGSYEQYF
TRBV6-1,TRBD1,TRBJ1-1,few,TGTGCCAGCAGTAACAGGGGGAGCACTGAAGCTTTCTTT,CASSNRGSTEAFF
TRBV21-1,.,TRBJ1-1,few,TGTGCCAGCAGCACAACGGGATCCATGAACACTGAAGCTTTCTTT,CASSTTGSMNTEAFF
TRBV20-1,.,TRBJ2-5,many,TGCAGTGCTAGGGTGGGGACACCAGGGACCCAGTACTTC,CSARVGTPGTQYF
TRBV5-1,TRBD2,TRBJ2-3,many,TGCGCCAGCAGACTTAGCGGGGCCGTCACAGATACGCAGTATTTT,CASRLSGAVTDTQYF
TRBV13,TRBD1,TRBJ1-2,many,TGTGCCAGCAGCCGGGACAGCCGACTTAACTATGGCTACACCTTC,CASSRDSRLNYGYTF
TRBV5-6,TRBD1,TRBJ2-3,many,TGTGCCAGCAGCGGGTTGACAGGGAAGGCAGATACGCAGTATTTT,CASSGLTGKADTQYF